The subject of this entry is one T cell receptor beta chain. The target of this receptor is not known. Base quality data are lacking; no much larger clone is found one base away. This entry comes from a study of shared clonotypes between healthy human individuals (dated by TCRdb to about 2020). A note on the overall study: A couple of women and a few men aged 18 to 49 years were included in the cohort. For each donor, CD4 naive and CD4 memory were each given three plates, CD8 naive was given two plates, and CD8 memory was given one plate. Blood TCR repertoires of 5 or 6 healthy adults were deeply sequenced to estimate repertoire size and the extent of clonotype sharing between individuals. Different laboratories and diverse techniques were used to prepare libraries and sequence TCR repertoires, to increase sequencing depth and limit assay-specific biases. Per donor, leukapheresis produced somewhere between about 0.94 and 9 billion PBMCs. Overall results and qualifications from the work: Incomplete sequencing was indicated by rarefaction of sorted-subset datasets, despite the large sequencing depth. Sharing across a handful of donors was observed for about 5% of naive CD4, 3% to 3.5% of naive CD8, 2% to 2.5% of memory CD4, and roughly 0.4% of memory CD8 clonotypes. Estimated clonotype richness was generally larger for naive than for memory subsets. Pairwise subsampling led to the expectation that sequencing depth would affect the degree of clonotype sharing among donors. Compared with non-shared clonotypes, the clonotypes found in all four sorted-subset donors had higher generation probabilities. Because the study included only a small number of donors, the genetic and exposure-history diversity represented was limited. Sampling was restricted to blood, and TCR repertoires in tissues likely differ from the TCR repertoires found in blood.

V is reduced by 1 base and J by 8 bases, leaving a spacing of 8 bases between them. Including cysteine and phenylalanine, the CDR3 has 12 amino acids. The sequence is cut down to CDR3 DNA, 36 bases in frame from base 1. The germline V gene (reference sequence) yields SEHNR for CDR1 and FQNEAQ for CDR2. TCR CDR3 regions were amplified from genomic DNA by multiplex PCR using the deep immunoSEQ assay. Extracted genomic DNA from each cell subset was spread evenly across all wells of several immunoSEQ 96-well plates, with each plate serving as a replicate. For sorted subsets, roughly 200 ng of genomic DNA, equivalent to around 30,000 T cell genomes, went into each replicate PCR. Purified libraries were quantified with a Qubit 3.0 fluorometer, sized on a Bioanalyzer 2100, and re-quantified with the KAPA Library Quantification kit. Every immunoSEQ 96-well plate was sequenced on a dedicated single-read 150-cycle Illumina NextSeq 550 flow cell. In the original analysis: The immunoSEQ output contained only junctional sequences without quality scores, so filtering could not match that applied to full-length reads. To assign V/J genes and CDR3, sequences were annotated against IMGT germline references using PyIR, a Python wrapper for IgBLAST v1.9. Reads with weak V/J assignments (E-value above 1e-6), missing CDR3, stop codons, out-of-frame junctions, or ambiguous translated residues were removed. V3J clonotypes were defined as sequences sharing an identical inferred V gene, J gene, and CDR3 amino acid sequence. The percentage overlap between two repertoires was calculated by dividing the number of shared unique clonotypes by the size of the smaller repertoire. Three approaches were used to assess repertoire richness: RTK rarefaction, the Chao1 estimator, and Recon v2.1 estimates of unobserved clonotypes. OLGA was used to compute generation probabilities for all TCRbeta clonotypes that the gDNA method yielded from several donors. TCRdb took this table from immuneACCESS and kept in-frame rearrangements with V and J called. Such tables lack part of the clones; where checked against another copy, unresolved V genes explain under half of the gap, and the rest is unexplained. The DNA was the basis for D and trimming; V, J and clone size are from that table. Within this sample are about 2.1 million clones, with around 95% of them counted one time only. Less than 2% of the sample belongs to the ten largest clones.

CD8 naive samples consisted of CD45RO-negative cells that were positively selected for CCR7, yielding a CD45RA+CCR7+ population without TemRA cells. Donors were healthy HIV-negative adults with no recently reported acute infections or vaccinations. Only Caucasian adults living in Nashville, Tennessee, USA were represented among the donors. After blood collection by leukapheresis, PBMCs were isolated using Ficoll-Histopaque density gradient centrifugation and then cryopreserved in the vapor phase of liquid nitrogen. Analytical flow cytometry was used to check the purity and quantity of every magnetically sorted T cell population. Genomic DNA was isolated from each sorted fraction and quantified by UV absorbance on a Nanodrop 2000c.

The specimen sequenced was naive CD8+ T cells from PBMCs. The label giving this sample's cell subset or site can be read as: CD45RA+CCR7+. This clonotype was obtained from a man in his late teens or twenties in good health. Some clones in this sample may be carry-over from other donors' samples. The V and J genes are TRBV7-9 and TRBJ1-1; the D segment cannot be called with confidence. The bases are TGTGCCAGCAGCTTAGTTCCGGGAGAAGCTTTCTTT. Its protein is CASSLVPGEAFF.